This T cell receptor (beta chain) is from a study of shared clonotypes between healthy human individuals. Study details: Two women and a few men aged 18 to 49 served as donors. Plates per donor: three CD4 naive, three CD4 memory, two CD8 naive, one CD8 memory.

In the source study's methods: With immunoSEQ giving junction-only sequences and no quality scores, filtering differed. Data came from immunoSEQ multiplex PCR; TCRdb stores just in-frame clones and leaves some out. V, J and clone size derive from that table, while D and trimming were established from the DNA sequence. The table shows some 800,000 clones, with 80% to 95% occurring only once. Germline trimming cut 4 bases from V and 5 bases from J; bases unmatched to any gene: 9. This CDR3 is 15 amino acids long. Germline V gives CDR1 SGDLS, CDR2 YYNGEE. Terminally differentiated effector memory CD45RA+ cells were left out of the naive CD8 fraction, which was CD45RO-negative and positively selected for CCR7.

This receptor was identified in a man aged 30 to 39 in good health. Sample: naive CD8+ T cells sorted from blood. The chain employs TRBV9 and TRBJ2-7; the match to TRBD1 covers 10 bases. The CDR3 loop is CASSFTGQGGDEQYF. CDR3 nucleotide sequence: TGTGCCAGCAGCTTCACCGGACAGGGGGGCGACGAGCAGTACTTC.